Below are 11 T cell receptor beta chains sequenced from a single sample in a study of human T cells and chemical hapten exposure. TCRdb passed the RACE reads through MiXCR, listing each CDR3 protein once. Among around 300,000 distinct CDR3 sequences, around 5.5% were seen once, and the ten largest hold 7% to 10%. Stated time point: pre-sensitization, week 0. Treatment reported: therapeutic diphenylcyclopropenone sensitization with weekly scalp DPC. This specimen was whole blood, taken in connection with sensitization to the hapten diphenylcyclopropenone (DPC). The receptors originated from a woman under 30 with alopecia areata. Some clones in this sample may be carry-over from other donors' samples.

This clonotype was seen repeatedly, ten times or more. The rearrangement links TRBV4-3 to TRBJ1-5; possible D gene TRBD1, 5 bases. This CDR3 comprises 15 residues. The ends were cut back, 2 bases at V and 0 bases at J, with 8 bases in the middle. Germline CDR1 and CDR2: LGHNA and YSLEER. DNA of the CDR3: TGCGCCAGCAGCCAAATTGGGGGTAGCAATCAGCCCCAGCATTTT. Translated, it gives CASSQIGGSNQPQHF.

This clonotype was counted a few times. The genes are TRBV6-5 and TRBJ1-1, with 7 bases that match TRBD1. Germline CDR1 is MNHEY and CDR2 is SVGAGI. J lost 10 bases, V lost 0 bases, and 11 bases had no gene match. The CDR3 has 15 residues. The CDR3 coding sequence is TGTGCCAGCAGTTACTCACCGGGACAGCCATGGGTAGCTTTCTTT. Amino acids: CASSYSPGQPWVAFF.

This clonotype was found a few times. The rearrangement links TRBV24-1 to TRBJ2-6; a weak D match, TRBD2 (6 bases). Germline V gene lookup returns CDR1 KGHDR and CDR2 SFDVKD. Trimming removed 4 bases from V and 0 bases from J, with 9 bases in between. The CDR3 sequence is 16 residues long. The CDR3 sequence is CATSEGGVSGANVLTF. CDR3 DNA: TGTGCCACCAGTGAAGGAGGGGTCTCTGGGGCCAACGTCCTGACTTTC.

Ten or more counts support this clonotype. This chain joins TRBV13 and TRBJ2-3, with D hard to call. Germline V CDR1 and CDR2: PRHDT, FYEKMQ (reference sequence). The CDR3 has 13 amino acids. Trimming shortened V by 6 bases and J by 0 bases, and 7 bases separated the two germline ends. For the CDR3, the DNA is TGTGCCAGCAGTTCCACTAGCACAGATACGCAGTATTTT. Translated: CASSSTSTDTQYF.

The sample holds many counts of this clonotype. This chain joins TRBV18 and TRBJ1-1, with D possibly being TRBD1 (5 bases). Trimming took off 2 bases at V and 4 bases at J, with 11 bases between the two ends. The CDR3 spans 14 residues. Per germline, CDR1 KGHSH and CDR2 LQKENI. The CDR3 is CASSPTGLGTEAFF. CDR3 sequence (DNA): TGTGCCAGCTCACCAACAGGACTGGGCACTGAAGCTTTCTTT.

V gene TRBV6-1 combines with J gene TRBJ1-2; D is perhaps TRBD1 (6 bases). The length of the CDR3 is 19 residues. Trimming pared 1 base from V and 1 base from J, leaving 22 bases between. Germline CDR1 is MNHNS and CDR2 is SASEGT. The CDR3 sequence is CASSEEIRIGGAVNYGYTF. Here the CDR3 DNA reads TGTGCCAGCAGTGAAGAGATAAGGATCGGGGGCGCTGTTAACTATGGCTACACCTTC.

The CDR3 region is CASSLTGASGNTIYF. The CDR3 DNA reads as TGTGCCAGCAGCCTTACAGGGGCCTCTGGAAACACCATATATTTT. The rearrangement joins TRBV3-1 to TRBJ1-3; TRBD1 agrees at 7 bases. Trimming took 4 bases from V and 0 from J; bases not matched to a gene: 3. The CDR3 has 15 amino acids. Per the germline V gene, CDR1 is LGHDT and CDR2 is YNNKEL (reference sequence). Using reference TRBV3-1 and TRBJ1-3 for the parts outside the CDR3, the full variable domain is DTAVSQTPKYLVTQMGNDKSIKCEQNLGHDTMYWYKQDSKKFLKIMFSYNNKELIINETVPNRFSPKSPDKAHLNLHINSLELGDSAVYFCASSLTGASGNTIYFGEGSWLTVV.

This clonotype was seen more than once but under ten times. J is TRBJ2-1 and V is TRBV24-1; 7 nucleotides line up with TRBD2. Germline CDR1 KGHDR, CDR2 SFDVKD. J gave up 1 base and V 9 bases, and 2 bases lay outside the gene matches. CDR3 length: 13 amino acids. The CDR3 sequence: CATEGGSYNEQFF. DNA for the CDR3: TGTGCCACCGAGGGAGGGTCCTACAATGAGCAGTTCTTC.

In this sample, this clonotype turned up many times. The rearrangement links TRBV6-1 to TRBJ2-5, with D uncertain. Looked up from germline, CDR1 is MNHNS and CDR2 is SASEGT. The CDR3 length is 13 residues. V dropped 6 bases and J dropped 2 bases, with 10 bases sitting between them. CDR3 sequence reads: CASRHEPQETQYF. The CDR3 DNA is TGTGCCAGCAGGCATGAGCCACAAGAGACCCAGTACTTC.

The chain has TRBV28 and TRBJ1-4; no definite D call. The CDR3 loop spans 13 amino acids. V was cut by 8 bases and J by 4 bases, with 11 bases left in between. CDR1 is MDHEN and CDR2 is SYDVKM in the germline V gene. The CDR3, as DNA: TGTGCCAGCCAATTCGACCTTAATGAAAAACTGTTTTTT. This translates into CASQFDLNEKLFF.

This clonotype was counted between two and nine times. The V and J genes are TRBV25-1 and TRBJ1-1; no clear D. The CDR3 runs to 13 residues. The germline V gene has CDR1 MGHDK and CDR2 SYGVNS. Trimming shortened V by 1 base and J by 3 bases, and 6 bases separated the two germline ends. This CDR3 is CASSEFKDTEAFF. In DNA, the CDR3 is TGTGCCAGCAGTGAATTTAAGGACACTGAAGCTTTCTTT.